A selection of T cell receptor beta chains follows, all from one sample in a study of blood T cell repertoires in COVID-19. The table came from immunoSEQ multiplex PCR; TCRdb's copy has only in-frame clones and leaves some out. The table shows around 140,000 clones, with roughly 79% occurring only once. Source material: peripheral blood. These receptors originate from a human donor in a cohort sampled during active COVID-19. Each CDR3 is given with its conserved first and last residue.

CDR3,V,J
CASSPGVRGAGNTIYF,TRBV18,TRBJ1-3
CASSPHLAGVGEQYF,TRBV7-8,TRBJ2-7
CASSEDRANNEQFF,TRBV7-9,TRBJ2-1
CSVEELRTNWADTQYF,TRBV29-1,TRBJ2-3
CASSRLAVYEQYF,TRBV7-8,TRBJ2-7
CASSLVSSGKQYF,TRBV28,TRBJ2-7
CASSLVAGAANTGELFF,TRBV5-6,TRBJ2-2
CASMGGLAGSYEQYF,TRBV28,TRBJ2-7
CSVGGTEGSPLHF,TRBV29-1,TRBJ1-6
CASSLQTLAGGRGEQYF,TRBV5-1,TRBJ2-7
CASSPDRTYEQYF,TRBV7-9,TRBJ2-7
CASSSSGQPNYGYTF,TRBV28,TRBJ1-2
CASSYGKGGAGELFF,TRBV5-4,TRBJ2-2
CASLLWTGVGGYTF,TRBV5-5,TRBJ1-2
CSARDLEAQYF,TRBV20-1,TRBJ2-5
CATGSLGLSGNTIYF,TRBV19,TRBJ1-3
CASRDTTYEQYF,TRBV28,TRBJ2-7
CASSYSWESSYEQYF,TRBV6-2/TRBV6-3,TRBJ2-7
CASSYSANPLYNEQFF,TRBV6-5,TRBJ2-1
CASSVSEGQGSETQYF,TRBV9,TRBJ2-5
CASSSDRVYSPLHF,TRBV7-2,TRBJ1-6
CASTWDRGRSKQFF,TRBV6-6,TRBJ2-1
CASSPQGVDGYTF,TRBV19,TRBJ1-2
CASSGYRAGELFF,TRBV7-9,TRBJ2-2
CASSYAARQDGYTF,TRBV6-6,TRBJ1-2
CASSLVEGGHLTGKLFF,TRBV7-2,TRBJ1-4
CASSDGRLASTDTQYF,TRBV5-4,TRBJ2-3
CASSKLGSGKQETQYF,TRBV6-6,TRBJ2-5
CASSIRTGDTQYF,TRBV9,TRBJ2-3
CASRPGSSGANVLTF,TRBV19,TRBJ2-6
CASRPTGGTYGYTF,TRBV28,TRBJ1-2
CASTPGAGSIMPQHF,TRBV19,TRBJ1-5
CASSLGSGYTEAFF,TRBV7-2,TRBJ1-1
CASSSRGGRAVRDTQYF,TRBV6-2/TRBV6-3,TRBJ2-3
CASSIGEGQSDTQYF,TRBV19,TRBJ2-3
CASSLSPSGTGANVLTF,TRBV27,TRBJ2-6
CASSSRETQYF,TRBV5-6,TRBJ2-5
CASSQVGGARDGYTF,TRBV4-2,TRBJ1-2
CASSGTSGNTDTQYF,TRBV6-2/TRBV6-3,TRBJ2-3
CASSTQGANTEAFF,TRBV18,TRBJ1-1
CASSLWTSGIGGELFF,TRBV19,TRBJ2-2
CASSPTGAGANVLTF,TRBV7-8,TRBJ2-6
CASSLWGTGSYEQYF,TRBV28,TRBJ2-7
CASSQTTSYEQYF,TRBV4-3,TRBJ2-7
CASSNLGVWDEQFF,TRBV4-2,TRBJ2-1
CASSTRTGVSGNTIYF,TRBV19,TRBJ1-3
CASSWGGYQETQYF,TRBV6-5,TRBJ2-5
CASSLLAGEGEQFF,TRBV5-1,TRBJ2-1
CAISGTSGREGEQFF,TRBV10-3,TRBJ2-1
CASSYSADWSGTQYF,TRBV6-6,TRBJ2-5
CASSTPGQGAYEQYF,TRBV19,TRBJ2-7
CASSPRGVGPNTGELFF,TRBV7-2,TRBJ2-2
CASRSGTGAYNEQFF,TRBV28,TRBJ2-1
CSVVEQSWGRGTSGYTF,TRBV29-1,TRBJ1-2
CASSLDGGYTEAFF,TRBV7-3,TRBJ1-1
CASSPGAGGSGNEQFF,TRBV28,TRBJ2-1
CASSDGGSNQPQHF,TRBV2,TRBJ1-5
CASSSRGDSNTGELFF,TRBV5-1,TRBJ2-2
CASTPDRGSAYEQYF,TRBV6-6,TRBJ2-7